The 31 T cell receptor beta chains listed next were all sequenced from one sample in a study of human T cells and chemical hapten exposure. Using its own MiXCR run on the 5' RACE reads, TCRdb lists one record per CDR3 protein. The repertoire holds 120,000 to 150,000 distinct CDR3 sequences, around 4% seen once, with over 1.3% in the top ten. The starting material, unfractionated whole blood, was used for total RNA extraction. These receptors were obtained from a female donor in good health.

This clonotype was counted many times. The chain employs TRBV20-1 and TRBJ2-3; 7 positions match TRBD1. Germline V gene lookup returns CDR1 DFQATT and CDR2 SNEGSKA (reference sequence). J lost 3 bases, V lost 2 bases, and 8 bases had no gene match. This CDR3 has 15 residues. CDR3 loop: CSARSRGPKTDTQYF. The DNA of the CDR3 is TGCAGTGCTAGATCAAGGGGGCCGAAGACAGATACGCAGTATTTT.

This chain joins TRBV30 and TRBJ2-3, with TRBD2 matching over 12 bases. Germline CDR1 reads GTSNPN; CDR2 reads SVGIG (reference sequence). J gave up 6 bases and V 0 bases, and 7 bases lay outside the gene matches. This CDR3 comprises 16 residues. This CDR3 is CAWSVPLAGGGDTQYF. Written as DNA, the CDR3 is TGTGCCTGGAGTGTTCCACTAGCGGGGGGCGGGGATACGCAGTATTTT.

The V gene is TRBV5-1, the J gene TRBJ2-7; 13 bases are shared with TRBD2. The germline CDR1 and CDR2 sequences are SGHRS and YFSETQ. This CDR3 region has 16 residues. J lost 3 bases, V lost 5 bases, and 8 bases had no gene match. The DNA of the CDR3 is TGCGCCAGCAGTTTCCATGGGACTAGCGGGGTCTACGAGCAGTACTTC. Amino acid sequence: CASSFHGTSGVYEQYF. The variable domain in full, with the rest retrieved from reference TRBV5-1 and TRBJ2-7, is KAGVTQTPRYLIKTRGQQVTLSCSPISGHRSVSWYQQTPGQGLQFLFEYFSETQRNKGNFPGRFSGRQFSNSRSEMNVSTLELGDSALYLCASSFHGTSGVYEQYFGPGTRLTVT.

This clonotype was counted ten times or more. The rearrangement links TRBV5-1 to TRBJ1-6; D is uncertain. CDR3 length equals 13 residues. Germline loops: CDR1 SGHRS, CDR2 YFSETQ. The V and J ends lost 0 bases and 9 bases respectively, with 7 bases between them. This CDR3 is CASSLDGGSPLHF. The CDR3 nucleotides read TGCGCCAGCAGCTTGGACGGTGGTTCACCCCTCCACTTT.

The chain couples TRBV5-6 to TRBJ1-1; D unclear. The CDR3 is 14 amino acids. The germline V and J ends were trimmed by 2 bases and 6 bases, with 14 bases remaining between them. The V gene's germline CDR1 is SGHDT and CDR2 YYEEEE. The CDR3 sequence: CASSFGRGGSEAFF. CDR3 nucleotide sequence: TGTGCCAGCAGCTTCGGACGAGGAGGGTCTGAAGCTTTCTTT. The full variable domain, its missing parts supplied by reference TRBV5-6 and TRBJ1-1, is DAGVTQSPTHLIKTRGQQVTLRCSPKSGHDTVSWYQQALGQGPQFIFQYYEEEERQRGNFPDRFSGHQFPNYSSELNVNALLLGDSALYLCASSFGRGGSEAFFGQGTRLTVV.

This clonotype was seen repeatedly, ten times or more. The CDR3 sequence: CASSRSGGGLETQYF. CDR3 coding DNA: TGTGCCAGCAGCCGTTCGGGGGGGGGTTTAGAGACCCAGTACTTC. The gene calls are TRBV7-2 and TRBJ2-5, with 8 bases matching TRBD2. After removal of 5 bases from V and 4 bases from J, the junction contained 9 bases not matched to a gene. Germline V gene sequence: CDR1 SGHTA, CDR2 FQGNSA. CDR3 size: 15 residues.

This clonotype appeared many times. This sequence joins TRBV11-2 and TRBJ1-1; D gene ambiguous. CDR1 SGHAT and CDR2 FQNNGV come from the germline V gene. The CDR3 loop spans 11 amino acids. The ends were cut back, 5 bases at V and 2 bases at J, with 3 bases in the middle. The CDR3 sequence is CASSPNTEAFF. The CDR3 DNA sequence: TGTGCCAGCAGCCCTAACACTGAAGCTTTCTTT.

This clonotype was found many times. As DNA, the CDR3 is TGTGCCACCAGCGGACTCACAGGGGGCATCAGCAATGAGCAGTTCTTC. It specifies CATSGLTGGISNEQFF. This chain links TRBV15 with TRBJ2-1; 9 positions agree with TRBD1. V was pared by 5 bases and J by 6 bases, with 11 bases of the junction left unmatched. There are 16 residues in the CDR3. Germline CDR1 reads LNHNV; CDR2 reads YYDKDF (reference sequence).

CDR3 in amino acids: CSATGTGGNQPQHF. The CDR3 bases are TGCAGTGCAACCGGGACAGGGGGTAATCAGCCCCAGCATTTT. V and J are TRBV20-1 and TRBJ1-5; 11 nucleotides match TRBD1. Germline CDR1 reads DFQATT; CDR2 reads SNEGSKA (reference sequence). The length of the CDR3 is 14 residues. J was trimmed by 4 bases and V by 6 bases; bases with no gene match: 5.

This clonotype was counted at least ten times. The DNA is left out, because the CDR3 cannot be placed on it with certainty; the CDR3 is given as TCRdb lists it. The J gene is TRBJ1-6, the V gene TRBV5-1; whether TRBD1, the table's D call, matches the DNA was not checked. The CDR3 extends over 15 residues, inclusive of both ends. From germline, CDR1 is SGHRS and CDR2 YFSETQ. This chain's CDR3 is CASSLVSGPASPLHF.

This clonotype was seen ten or more times. The chain employs TRBV28 and TRBJ2-7; D gene ambiguous. V was clipped by 3 bases and J by 2 bases, with 14 bases between them. Per the germline V gene, CDR1 is MDHEN and CDR2 is SYDVKM. The CDR3 is 15 amino acids. The CDR3 DNA follows: TGTGCCAGCAGTTTGTTTGGCGGCCCCACCTACGAGCAGTACTTC. Amino acid sequence: CASSLFGGPTYEQYF.

This clonotype was seen only a few times. This chain uses TRBV12-3 or TRBV12-4 with TRBJ1-1; no firm D call. Trimming shortened V by 1 base and J by 3 bases, and 9 bases separated the two germline ends. The CDR3 is 14 residues long. CDR3 nucleotide sequence: TGTGCCAGCAGTTTAGAGGGCCCCCACACTGAAGCTTTCTTT. It translates to CASSLEGPHTEAFF.

This clonotype was detected many times. The chain carries TRBV18 and TRBJ2-7; TRBD1 agrees at 7 bases. The CDR3 has 14 amino acids. The V gene end was trimmed by 0 bases and the J gene end by 6 bases; junction bases not matched to a gene: 5. CDR1 is KGHSH, CDR2 LQKENI, per germline. CDR3 amino acids: CASSPPDRAGEQYF. The CDR3 DNA is TGTGCCAGCTCACCACCTGACAGGGCGGGCGAGCAGTACTTC. Drawing the rest from reference TRBV18 and TRBJ2-7, the complete variable domain is NAGVMQNPRHLVRRRGQEARLRCSPMKGHSHVYWYRQLPEEGLKFMVYLQKENIIDESGMPKERFSAEFPKEGPSILRIQQVVRGDSAAYFCASSPPDRAGEQYFGPGTRLTVT.

This clonotype was seen many times. The rearrangement joins TRBV20-1 to TRBJ1-1, with a weak D call TRBD1 (6 bases). V was trimmed by 2 bases and J by 5 bases, leaving 12 bases between them. The CDR3 extends over 13 amino acids. Germline CDR1 is DFQATT and CDR2 is SNEGSKA (reference sequence). The CDR3 loop reads CSARSRGVTEAFF. The CDR3 DNA sequence: TGCAGTGCTAGATCCAGGGGAGTGACTGAAGCTTTCTTT.

This clonotype was counted at least ten times. V and J are TRBV2 and TRBJ1-2, with TRBD1 identical over 7 bases. V was pared by 6 bases and J by 4 bases, with 5 bases of the junction left unmatched. The CDR3 contains 13 residues. Germline CDR1 is SNHLY and CDR2 is FYNNEI. The chain's CDR3 is CASRIRGFYGYTF. The CDR3 DNA reads TGTGCCAGCAGGATCAGGGGGTTCTATGGCTACACCTTC. Variable domain in full (rest from reference TRBV2 and TRBJ1-2): EPEVTQTPSHQVTQMGQEVILRCVPISNHLYFYWYRQILGQKVEFLVSFYNNEISEKSEIFDDQFSVERPDGSNFTLKIRSTKLEDSAMYFCASRIRGFYGYTFGSGTRLTVV.

This clonotype was detected only a few times. This sequence joins TRBV7-9 and TRBJ1-5; D is perhaps TRBD1 (6 bases). V shed 5 bases and J shed 1 base, with 12 bases lying between them. There are 15 residues in the CDR3. Germline V gives CDR1 SEHNR, CDR2 FQNEAQ (reference sequence). In nucleotides, the CDR3 is TGTGCCAGCAGCCTAGGACAGACGAGCAATCAGCCCCAGCATTTT. Encoded protein: CASSLGQTSNQPQHF.

This clonotype was detected many times. The chain links TRBV10-3 to TRBJ2-1, with D possibly being TRBD2 (5 bases). Trimming shortened V by 0 bases and J by 16 bases, and 13 bases separated the two germline ends. CDR1 ENHRY and CDR2 SYGVKD come from the germline V gene. The CDR3 extends over 12 amino acids. The CDR3 sequence: CAISESFTGKFF. For the CDR3, the DNA is TGTGCCATCAGTGAGTCCTTTACGGGGAAATTCTTC.

This clonotype was seen ten or more times. CDR3 nucleotide sequence: TGCAGTGCCGAGGCGGAAAGGTACTCCTACGAGCAGTACTTC. Encoded protein: CSAEAERYSYEQYF. The V call is TRBV20-1, the J call TRBJ2-7; D gene unclear. V was cut by 6 bases and J by 0 bases, with 15 bases left in between. Germline CDR1 is DFQATT and CDR2 is SNEGSKA (reference sequence). This CDR3 is built from 14 residues.

This clonotype has a count of ten or more. The chain employs TRBV29-1 and TRBJ1-1; D is unclear. The CDR3 loop spans 13 amino acids. V lost 7 bases to trimming and J lost 1 base, with 13 bases between them. Germline V lookup: CDR1 SQVTM, CDR2 ANQGSEA. The CDR3 sequence is CSAFDTRNTEAFF. CDR3 nucleotides: TGCAGCGCCTTCGACACAAGGAACACTGAAGCTTTCTTT.

This clonotype has ten or more counts. This chain connects TRBV5-1 to TRBJ2-7; D remains unclear. This CDR3 comprises 14 residues. The V gene lost 0 bases and the J gene lost 3 bases, with 10 bases spanning the gap. Per germline, CDR1 SGHRS and CDR2 YFSETQ. Here the CDR3 DNA reads TGCGCCAGCAGCTTGGCGCCAGAAGTCTACGAGCAGTACTTC. Its translation is CASSLAPEVYEQYF.

The sample holds many counts of this clonotype. J is TRBJ2-3 and V is TRBV25-1; no firm D call. This CDR3 is 11 amino acids long. The germline V and J ends were trimmed by 4 bases and 6 bases, with 5 bases remaining between them. Germline lookup yields CDR1 MGHDK and CDR2 SYGVNS. As DNA, the CDR3 is TGTGCCAGCAGTGCCAGGGATACGCAGTATTTT. Translating it yields CASSARDTQYF.

The V and J genes are TRBV5-6 and TRBJ2-1, with 10 nucleotides matching TRBD2. This CDR3 comprises 16 residues. The ends lost 0 bases at V and 14 bases at J; junction bases unmatched: 14. CDR1 is SGHDT and CDR2 is YYEEEE in the germline V gene. The CDR3 nucleotides are TGTGCCAGCAGCTTGGCCGGGTTCAGCGGGGGGGCACGTGAGTTCTTC. Its protein is CASSLAGFSGGAREFF.

This clonotype was observed at least ten times. The CDR3 spells CASSWETGTAQETQYF. The CDR3 DNA reads TGCGCCAGCAGCTGGGAAACCGGGACAGCACAAGAGACCCAGTACTTC. The chain uses TRBV5-1 and TRBJ2-5; 7 bases are a match to TRBD1. V dropped 3 bases and J dropped 2; count of bases not matched to a gene: 10. Germline loops: CDR1 SGHRS, CDR2 YFSETQ. CDR3 length equals 16 residues.

In this sample, this clonotype turned up many times. The rearrangement uses TRBV6-6 and TRBJ2-1; possibly TRBD2 for D (6 bases). V lost 6 bases and J 5 bases, leaving 14 bases between the germline ends. The germline V gene encodes CDR1 MNHNY and CDR2 SVGAGI (reference sequence). This CDR3 comprises 14 residues. The CDR3 is CASSSGSINNEQFF. The CDR3 DNA follows: TGTGCCAGCAGCAGCGGGTCCATTAACAATGAGCAGTTCTTC.

The chain recombines TRBV3-1 with TRBJ2-7; D gene uncertain. The CDR3 sequence is 13 residues long. The germline CDR1 and CDR2 sequences are LGHDT and YNNKEL (reference sequence). V lost 0 bases and J lost 3, with 6 bases in between. CDR3 coding DNA: TGTGCCAGCAGCCAAGACGAGCGCTACGAGCAGTACTTC. This encodes CASSQDERYEQYF.

This clonotype was recorded many times. The rearrangement links TRBV9 to TRBJ2-2; D is possibly TRBD2 (6 bases). This CDR3 spans 16 amino acids. Germline V gene sequence: CDR1 SGDLS, CDR2 YYNGEE. The V and J ends lost 4 bases and 5 bases respectively, with 18 bases between them. The CDR3 spells CASSTWDSMRTGELFF. The DNA of the CDR3 is TGTGCCAGCAGCACATGGGACTCGATGAGAACCGGGGAGCTGTTTTTT.

This clonotype was counted many times. The J gene is TRBJ1-3, the V gene TRBV10-3, with D hard to call. CDR3 length: 12 amino acids. Germline assignment: CDR1 ENHRY and CDR2 SYGVKD. V was shortened by 6 bases and J by 3 bases, with 6 bases between the two germline ends. This CDR3 is CAIRESGNTIYF. In nucleotides, the CDR3 is TGTGCCATCAGGGAGAGTGGAAACACCATATATTTT.

V gene TRBV12-5 combines with J gene TRBJ1-5; TRBD1 aligns across 9 bases. Germline CDR1 reads LGHNT; CDR2 reads FRNRAP. Losses at the gene ends were 2 bases for V and 5 bases for J; bases not matched to a gene: 4. This CDR3 spans 15 amino acids. DNA of the CDR3: TGTGCTAGTGGTTTGCCCCGGACAGGGGATCAGCCCCAGCATTTT. Translated: CASGLPRTGDQPQHF.

This rearrangement joins TRBV25-1 to TRBJ2-3; D uncertain. CDR3 length: 14 residues. Germline V gene lookup returns CDR1 MGHDK and CDR2 SYGVNS. V was cut by 5 bases and J by 1 base, with 10 bases left in between. CDR3 protein: CASSPSLRTDTQYF. The DNA for the CDR3 is TGTGCCAGCAGTCCTTCTCTTCGCACAGATACGCAGTATTTT.

This clonotype appeared many times. The rearrangement links TRBV24-1 to TRBJ2-5; D unresolved. Trimming cost V 4 bases and J 2 bases, with 4 bases left between them. This CDR3 region has 12 residues. The germline V gene has CDR1 KGHDR and CDR2 SFDVKD. This chain's CDR3 is CATSDQQETQYF. DNA for the CDR3: TGTGCCACCAGTGACCAACAAGAGACCCAGTACTTC.

In this sample, this clonotype turned up a few times. Possible read error: a much larger clone is one base away. V usage is TRBV4-3 and J usage is TRBJ1-2; 9 nucleotides match TRBD1. CDR1 and CDR2 (germline): LGHNA, YSLEER. The CDR3 loop spans 15 amino acids. CDR3 DNA sequence: TGCGCCAGCAGCCAAATGGGACAGGGTGTTGATGGCGACACCTTC. It encodes CASSQMGQGVDGDTF.